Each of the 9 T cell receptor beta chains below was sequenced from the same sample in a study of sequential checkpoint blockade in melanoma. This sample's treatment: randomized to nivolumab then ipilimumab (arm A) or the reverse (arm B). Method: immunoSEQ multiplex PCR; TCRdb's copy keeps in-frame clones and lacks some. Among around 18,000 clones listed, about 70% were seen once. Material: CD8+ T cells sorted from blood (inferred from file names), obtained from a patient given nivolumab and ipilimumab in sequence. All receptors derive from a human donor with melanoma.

The CDR3 region has the DNA TGCGCCAGCAGCCAAGATCCGGGGGGCTCGAATGAGCAGTTCTTC. Translating gives CASSQDPGGSNEQFF. This chain joins TRBV4-1 and TRBJ2-1; possible D gene TRBD2, 7 bases. CDR3 size: 15 residues. Germline V CDR1 and CDR2: MGHRA, YSYEKL. V was cut by 0 bases and J by 7 bases, with 13 bases left in between.

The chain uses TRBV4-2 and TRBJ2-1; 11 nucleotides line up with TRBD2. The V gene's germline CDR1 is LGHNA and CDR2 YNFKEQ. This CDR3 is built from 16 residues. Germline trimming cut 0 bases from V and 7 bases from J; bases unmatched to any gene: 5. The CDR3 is CASSQDASGGSNEQFF. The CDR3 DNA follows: TGTGCCAGCAGCCAAGATGCTAGCGGGGGGTCAAATGAGCAGTTCTTC.

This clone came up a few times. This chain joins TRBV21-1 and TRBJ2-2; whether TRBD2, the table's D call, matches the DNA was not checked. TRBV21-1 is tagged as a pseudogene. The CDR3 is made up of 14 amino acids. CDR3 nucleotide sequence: TGTGCCAGCAATAGCGGGGGGGCGAGCGGGGAGCTGTTTTTT. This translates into CASNSGGASGELFF.

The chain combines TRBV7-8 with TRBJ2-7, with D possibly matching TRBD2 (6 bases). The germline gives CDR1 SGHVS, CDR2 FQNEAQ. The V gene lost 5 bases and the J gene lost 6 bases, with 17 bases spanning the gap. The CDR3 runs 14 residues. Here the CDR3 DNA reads TGTGCCAGCAGCCCAGGAACTAGCCTTCCCGAGCAGTACTTC. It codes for CASSPGTSLPEQYF. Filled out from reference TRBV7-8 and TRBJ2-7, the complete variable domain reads GAGVSQSPRYKVAKRGQDVALRCDPISGHVSLFWYQQALGQGPEFLTYFQNEAQLDKSGLPSDRFFAERPEGSVSTLKIQRTQQEDSAVYLCASSPGTSLPEQYFGPGTRLTVT.

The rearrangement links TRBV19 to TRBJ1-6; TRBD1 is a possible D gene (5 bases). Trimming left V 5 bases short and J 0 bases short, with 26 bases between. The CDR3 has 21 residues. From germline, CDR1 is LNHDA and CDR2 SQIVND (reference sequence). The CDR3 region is CASSPGVGRDSFSSYNSPLHF. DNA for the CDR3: TGTGCCAGTAGTCCGGGGGTCGGCCGTGATTCTTTTAGCTCCTATAATTCACCCCTCCACTTT.

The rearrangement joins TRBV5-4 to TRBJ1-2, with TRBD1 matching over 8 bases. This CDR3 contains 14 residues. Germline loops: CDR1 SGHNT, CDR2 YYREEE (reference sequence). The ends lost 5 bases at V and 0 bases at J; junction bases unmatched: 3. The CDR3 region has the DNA TGTGCCAGCAGTTTACAGGGGGCTAACTATGGCTACACCTTC. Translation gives CASSLQGANYGYTF.

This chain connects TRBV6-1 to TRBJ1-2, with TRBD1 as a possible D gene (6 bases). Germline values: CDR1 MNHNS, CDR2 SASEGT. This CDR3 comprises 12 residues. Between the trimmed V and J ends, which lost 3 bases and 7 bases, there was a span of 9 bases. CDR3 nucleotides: TGTGCCAGCAGTGAGGGGGCGGTTGGCTACACCTTC. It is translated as CASSEGAVGYTF.

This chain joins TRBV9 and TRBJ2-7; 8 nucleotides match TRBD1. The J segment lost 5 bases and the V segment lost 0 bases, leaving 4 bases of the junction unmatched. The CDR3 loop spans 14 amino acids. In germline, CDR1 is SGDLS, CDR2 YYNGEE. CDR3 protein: CASSVAVTGDEQYF. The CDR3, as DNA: TGTGCCAGCAGCGTAGCGGTGACAGGGGACGAGCAGTACTTC.

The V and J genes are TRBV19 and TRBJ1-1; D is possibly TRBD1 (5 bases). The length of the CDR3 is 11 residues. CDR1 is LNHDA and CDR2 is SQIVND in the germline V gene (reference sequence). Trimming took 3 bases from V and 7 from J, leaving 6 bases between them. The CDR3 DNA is TGTGCCAGTAGTATGGGGCTTGAAGCTTTCTTT. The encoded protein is CASSMGLEAFF. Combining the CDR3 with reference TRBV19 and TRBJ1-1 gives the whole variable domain DGGITQSPKYLFRKEGQNVTLSCEQNLNHDAMYWYRQDPGQGLRLIYYSQIVNDFQKGDIAEGYSVSREKKESFPLTVTSAQKNPTAFYLCASSMGLEAFFGQGTRLTVV.